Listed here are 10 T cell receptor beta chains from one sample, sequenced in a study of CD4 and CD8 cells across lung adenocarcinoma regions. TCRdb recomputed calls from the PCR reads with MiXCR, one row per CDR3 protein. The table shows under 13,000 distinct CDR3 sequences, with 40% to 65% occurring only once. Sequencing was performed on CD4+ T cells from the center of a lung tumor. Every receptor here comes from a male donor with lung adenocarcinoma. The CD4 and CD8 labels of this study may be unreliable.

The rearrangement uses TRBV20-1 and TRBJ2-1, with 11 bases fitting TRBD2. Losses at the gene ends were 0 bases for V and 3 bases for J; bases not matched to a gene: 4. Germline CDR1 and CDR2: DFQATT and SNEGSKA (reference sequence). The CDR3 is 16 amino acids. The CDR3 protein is CSARDLTSGDYNEQFF. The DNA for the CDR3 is TGCAGTGCTAGAGATTTGACTAGCGGGGACTACAATGAGCAGTTCTTC.

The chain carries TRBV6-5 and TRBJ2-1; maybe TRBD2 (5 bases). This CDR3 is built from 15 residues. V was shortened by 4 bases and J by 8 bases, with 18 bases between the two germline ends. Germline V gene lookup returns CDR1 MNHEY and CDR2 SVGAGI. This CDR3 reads CASSFFARVGDEQFF. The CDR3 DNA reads TGTGCCAGCAGTTTCTTCGCGCGGGTCGGCGATGAGCAGTTCTTC.

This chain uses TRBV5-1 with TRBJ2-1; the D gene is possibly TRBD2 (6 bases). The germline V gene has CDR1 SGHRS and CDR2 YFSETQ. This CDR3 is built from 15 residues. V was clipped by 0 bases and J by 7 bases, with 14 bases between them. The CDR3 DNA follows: TGCGCCAGCAGCTTGGGACTAGGCAGGACAAATGAGCAGTTCTTC. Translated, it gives CASSLGLGRTNEQFF.

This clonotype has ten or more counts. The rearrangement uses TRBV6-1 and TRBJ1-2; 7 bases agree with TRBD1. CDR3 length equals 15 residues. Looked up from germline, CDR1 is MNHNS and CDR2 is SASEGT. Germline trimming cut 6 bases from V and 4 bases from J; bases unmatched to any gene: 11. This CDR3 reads CASSSQGVTGYGYTF. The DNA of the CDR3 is TGTGCCAGCAGCTCGCAGGGGGTAACAGGCTATGGCTACACCTTC.

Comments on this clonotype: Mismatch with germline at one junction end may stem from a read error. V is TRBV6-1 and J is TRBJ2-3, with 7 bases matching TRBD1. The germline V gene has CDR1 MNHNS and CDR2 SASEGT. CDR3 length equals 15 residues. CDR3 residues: CASSPKDRSTGTLYF. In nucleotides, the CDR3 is TGTGCCAGCAGTCCCAAGGACAGGAGCACAGGGACGCTGTATTTT.

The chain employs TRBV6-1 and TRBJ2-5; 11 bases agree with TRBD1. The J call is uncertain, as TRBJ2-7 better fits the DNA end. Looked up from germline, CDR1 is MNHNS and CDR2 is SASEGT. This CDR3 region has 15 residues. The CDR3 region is CASSVSGTGGYEQYF. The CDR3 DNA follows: TGTGCCAGCAGTGTTTCCGGGACAGGGGGCTACGAGCAGTACTTC.

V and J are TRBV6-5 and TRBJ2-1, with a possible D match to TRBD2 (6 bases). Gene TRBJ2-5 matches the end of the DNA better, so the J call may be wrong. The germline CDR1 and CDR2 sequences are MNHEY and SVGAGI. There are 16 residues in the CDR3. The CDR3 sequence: CASIFAPGDLGETQYF. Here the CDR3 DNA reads TGTGCCAGCATTTTTGCTCCGGGAGATCTGGGAGAGACCCAGTACTTC.

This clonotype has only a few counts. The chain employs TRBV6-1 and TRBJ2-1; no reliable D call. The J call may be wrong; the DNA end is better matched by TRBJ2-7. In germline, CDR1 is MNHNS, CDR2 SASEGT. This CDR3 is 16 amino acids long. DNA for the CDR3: TGTGCCAGCAGTGAAGGTGTGGCCCTTCGACCCTACGAGCAGTACTTC. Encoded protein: CASSEGVALRPYEQYF.

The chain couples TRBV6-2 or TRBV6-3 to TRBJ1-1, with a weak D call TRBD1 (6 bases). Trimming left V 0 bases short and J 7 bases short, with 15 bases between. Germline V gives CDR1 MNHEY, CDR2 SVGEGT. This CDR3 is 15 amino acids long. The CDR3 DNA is TGTGCCAGCAGTTACTCGACGACAGGATACGGTGAAGCTTTCTTT. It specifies CASSYSTTGYGEAFF.

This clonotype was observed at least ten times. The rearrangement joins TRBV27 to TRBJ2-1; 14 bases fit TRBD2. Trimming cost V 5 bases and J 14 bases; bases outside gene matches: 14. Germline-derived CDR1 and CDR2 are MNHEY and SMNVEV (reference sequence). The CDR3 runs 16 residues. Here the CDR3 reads CASSPNPGTSGGREFF. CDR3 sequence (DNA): TGTGCCAGCAGTCCAAACCCCGGGACTAGCGGGGGAAGGGAGTTCTTC.